This T cell receptor (beta chain) was captured by sequencing in a study of molecular identifiers for immune sequencing clone quantification. This clonotype was seen a few times. For bulk TCR libraries, previously described methods and listed TCR primers were used. TCRdb ran MiXCR on the PCR reads and lists one entry per CDR3 protein. The sample includes about 630,000 distinct CDR3 sequences, about 25% seen only once; the top ten take about 0.84%. Sorting was used to obtain naive CD8 T cells (CD8+CD4-CCR7+CD45RA+). J gave up 9 bases and V 1 base, and 10 bases lay outside the gene matches. Germline lookup yields CDR1 SNHLY and CDR2 FYNNEI. The CDR3 spans 15 residues.

The sequenced sample consisted of naive CD8+ T cells from blood, with Jurkat cell RNA spiked in. The subset was: FACS-sorted CD8+CD4-CCR7+CD45RA+ naive T cells. The receptor was isolated from a human donor in good health. Some libraries in this study had Jurkat cell RNA spiked in. The V gene is TRBV2, the J gene TRBJ1-2; 8 nucleotides line up with TRBD1. CDR3 coding DNA: TGTGCCAGCAGTGAAGTGGGGGGTGACAGGGGAAGCTACACCTTC. This codes for CASSEVGGDRGSYTF.